The sequence of this T cell receptor (beta chain) was determined in a study of blood T cells in healthy people across ages. A J-beta primer mix and a sample-barcoded 5' primer were used in a second PCR of about 7 to 11 cycles. TCRdb re-called the 5' RACE reads through MiXCR, storing one row per CDR3 protein. The sample lists about 1.5 million distinct CDR3 sequences; approximately 43% were seen once. Investigators took ten milliliters of peripheral blood from every donor. Each sample provided at least 5.5 micrograms of extracted total RNA. Study outcomes and limitations: Relative to aged donors, long-lived donors carried more naive CD4+ cells and displayed higher diversity.

With respect to this clonotype: Its antigen is not identified.

The TCR originated in a woman in her late teens or twenties in good health. Sequences were obtained from blood.

For the CDR3, the DNA is TGTGCCAGCGCCGGACAGGGGGAAAACAATCAGCCCCAGCATTTT. Translation: CASAGQGENNQPQHF. The chain couples TRBV6-2 or TRBV6-3 to TRBJ1-5; TRBD1 matches 10 bases. The CDR3 extends over 15 amino acids. The V gene's germline CDR1 is MNHEY and CDR2 SVGEGT. The J segment lost 3 bases and the V segment lost 8 bases, leaving 7 bases of the junction unmatched.